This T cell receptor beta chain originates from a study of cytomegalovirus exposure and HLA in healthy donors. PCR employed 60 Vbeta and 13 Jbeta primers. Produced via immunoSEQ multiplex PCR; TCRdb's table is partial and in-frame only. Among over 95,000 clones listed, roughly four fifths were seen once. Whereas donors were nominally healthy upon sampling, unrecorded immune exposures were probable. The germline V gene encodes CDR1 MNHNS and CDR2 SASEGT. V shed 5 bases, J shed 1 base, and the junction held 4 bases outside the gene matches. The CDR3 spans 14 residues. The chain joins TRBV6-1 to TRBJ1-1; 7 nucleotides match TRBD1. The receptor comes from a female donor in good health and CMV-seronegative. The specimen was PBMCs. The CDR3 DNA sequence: TGTGCCAGCAGTTATTGGACAGGGAACACTGAAGCTTTCTTT. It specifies CASSYWTGNTEAFF.